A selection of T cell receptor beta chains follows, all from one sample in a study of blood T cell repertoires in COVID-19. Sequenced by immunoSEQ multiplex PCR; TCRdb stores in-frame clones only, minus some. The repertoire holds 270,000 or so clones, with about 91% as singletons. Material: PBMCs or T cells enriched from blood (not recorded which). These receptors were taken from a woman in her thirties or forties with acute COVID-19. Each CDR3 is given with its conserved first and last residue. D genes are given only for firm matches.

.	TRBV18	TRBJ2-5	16	CASSPQLGGVQETQYF
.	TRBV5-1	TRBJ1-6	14	CASSLTSYNSPLHF
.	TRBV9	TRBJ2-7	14	CASSGVGQSYEQYF
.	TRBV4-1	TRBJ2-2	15	CASSRGDLQTGELFF
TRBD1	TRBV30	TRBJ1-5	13	CAWSPTGNQPQHF
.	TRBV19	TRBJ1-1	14	CASSLLTQGTEAFF
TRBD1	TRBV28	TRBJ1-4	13	CASRQGTNEKLFF
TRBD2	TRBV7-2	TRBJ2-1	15	CASSSPGGGQYEQFF
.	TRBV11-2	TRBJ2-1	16	CASSLGRGGGVGEQFF
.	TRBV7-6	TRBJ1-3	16	CASSLVEGHSGNTIYF
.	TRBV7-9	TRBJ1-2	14	CASSPTEQGYGYTF
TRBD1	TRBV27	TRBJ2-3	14	CASTRQGGTDTQYF
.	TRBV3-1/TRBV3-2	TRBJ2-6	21	CASSQDSVQASSYSGANVLTF
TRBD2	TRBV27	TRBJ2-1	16	CASSSPSGRARNEQFF
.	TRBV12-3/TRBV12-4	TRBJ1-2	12	CASSFLAGGYTF
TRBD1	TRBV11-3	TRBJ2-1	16	CASSFSTGTRGNEQFF
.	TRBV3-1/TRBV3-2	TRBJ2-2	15	CASSQSGGNTGELFF
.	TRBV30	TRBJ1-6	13	CAWSFFLALELHF
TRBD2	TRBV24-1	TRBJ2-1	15	CATSDSGTSFGEQFF
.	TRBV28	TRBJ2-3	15	CASRTGTSFPDTQYF